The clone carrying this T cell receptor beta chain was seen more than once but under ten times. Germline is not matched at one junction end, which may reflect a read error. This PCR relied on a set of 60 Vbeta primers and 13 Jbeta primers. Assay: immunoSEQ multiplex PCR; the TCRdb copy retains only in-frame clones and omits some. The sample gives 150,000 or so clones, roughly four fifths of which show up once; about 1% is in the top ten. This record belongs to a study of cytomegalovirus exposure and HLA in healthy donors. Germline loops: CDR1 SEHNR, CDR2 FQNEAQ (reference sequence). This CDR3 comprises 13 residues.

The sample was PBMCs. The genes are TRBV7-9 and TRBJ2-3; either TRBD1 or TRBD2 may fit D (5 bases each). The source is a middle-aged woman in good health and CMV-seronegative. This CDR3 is CASSLGELDTQYF. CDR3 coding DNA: TGTGCCAGCAGTTTAGGGGAGCTAGATACGCAGTATTTT. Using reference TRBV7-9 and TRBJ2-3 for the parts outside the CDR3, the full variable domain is DTGVSQNPRHKITKRGQNVTFRCDPISEHNRLYWYRQTLGQGPEFLTYFQNEAQLEKSRLLSDRFSAERPKGSFSTLEIQRTEQGDSAMYLCASSLGELDTQYFGPGTRLTVL.